The sequence of this TCR beta chain was determined in a study of OX40 agonist ivuxolimab in advanced cancers. The CDR3 is made up of 16 amino acids. Germline assignment: CDR1 LNHDA and CDR2 SQIVND (reference sequence). V was clipped by 3 bases and J by 0 bases, with 13 bases between them. The table came from immunoSEQ multiplex PCR; TCRdb's copy has only in-frame clones and leaves some out. The sample includes approximately 80,000 clones, approximately 94% seen only once; the top ten take around a tenth. This TCR came from an adult with an advanced solid tumor such as melanoma, head and neck, liver or kidney cancer. The V and J genes are TRBV19 and TRBJ2-3, with a tentative D call TRBD2 (6 bases). The source was CD4+ or CD8+ T cells sorted from blood, collected in a trial of the OX40 agonist ivuxolimab. DNA for the CDR3: TGTGCCAGTAGTATCCGGGACTTACTTAGCACAGATACGCAGTATTTT. Translation: CASSIRDLLSTDTQYF.